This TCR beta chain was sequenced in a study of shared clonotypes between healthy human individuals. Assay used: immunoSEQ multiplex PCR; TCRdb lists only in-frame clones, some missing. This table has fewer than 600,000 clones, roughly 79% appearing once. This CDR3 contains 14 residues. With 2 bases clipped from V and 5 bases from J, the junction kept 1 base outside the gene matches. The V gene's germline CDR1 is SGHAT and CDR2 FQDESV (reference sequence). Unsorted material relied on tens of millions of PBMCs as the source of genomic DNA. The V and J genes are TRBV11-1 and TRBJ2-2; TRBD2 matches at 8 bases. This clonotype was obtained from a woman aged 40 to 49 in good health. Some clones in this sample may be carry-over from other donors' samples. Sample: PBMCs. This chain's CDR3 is CASSLTGGTGELFF. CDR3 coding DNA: TGTGCCAGCAGCTTAACGGGGGGGACCGGGGAGCTGTTTTTT. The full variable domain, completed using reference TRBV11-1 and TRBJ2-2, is EAEVAQSPRYKITEKSQAVAFWCDPISGHATLYWYRQILGQGPELLVQFQDESVVDDSQLPKDRFSAERLKGVDSTLKIQPAELGDSAMYLCASSLTGGTGELFFGEGSRLTVL.